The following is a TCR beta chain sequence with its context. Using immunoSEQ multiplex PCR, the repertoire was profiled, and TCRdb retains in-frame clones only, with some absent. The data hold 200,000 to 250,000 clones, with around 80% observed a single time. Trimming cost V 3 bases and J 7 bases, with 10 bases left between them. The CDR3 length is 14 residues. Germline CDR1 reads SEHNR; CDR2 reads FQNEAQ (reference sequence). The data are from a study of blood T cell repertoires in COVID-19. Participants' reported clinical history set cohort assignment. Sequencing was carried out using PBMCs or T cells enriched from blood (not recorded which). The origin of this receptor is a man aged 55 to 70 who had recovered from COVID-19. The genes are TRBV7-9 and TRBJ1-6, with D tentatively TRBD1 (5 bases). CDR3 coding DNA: TGTGCCAGCAGCTTGGGGGGTTACAATTCACCCCTCCACTTT. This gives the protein CASSLGGYNSPLHF.